This is a list of T cell receptor beta chains from one sample in a study of control samples from healthy donors and cancer patients. This table comes from immunoSEQ multiplex PCR, and its TCRdb copy is limited to in-frame clones, with some not included. The sample yields roughly 100,000 clones, about 86% seen once. Sequencing input: blood. Receptor source: a woman aged 45 to 65 in good health. Each CDR3 is given with its conserved first and last residue.

v_call: TRBV21-1
j_call: TRBJ2-7
cdr3_length: 16
cdr3_aa: CASSKGGGADPHEQYF

v_call: TRBV10-3
j_call: TRBJ2-5
cdr3_length: 14
cdr3_aa: CAISESLGGETQYF

v_call: TRBV5-1
j_call: TRBJ2-4
cdr3_length: 15
cdr3_aa: CANKMSGLAKNIQYF

v_call: TRBV7-9
j_call: TRBJ2-7
cdr3_length: 14
cdr3_aa: CASSSGLAGREQYF

v_call: TRBV9
j_call: TRBJ2-2
cdr3_length: 14
cdr3_aa: CASSVVEQAGELFF

v_call: TRBV2
j_call: TRBJ1-5
cdr3_length: 11
cdr3_aa: CASGPPSPQHF

v_call: TRBV19
j_call: TRBJ1-2
cdr3_length: 15
cdr3_aa: CASSPSRGQQYGYTF

v_call: TRBV28
j_call: TRBJ2-7
cdr3_length: 15
cdr3_aa: CASSSPGQGSYEQYF

v_call: TRBV6-5
j_call: TRBJ1-6
cdr3_length: 14
cdr3_aa: CASTQDPGGFTLHF

v_call: TRBV6-5
j_call: TRBJ2-1
cdr3_length: 14
cdr3_aa: CASRRDRGGNEQFF

v_call: TRBV10-3
j_call: TRBJ1-6
cdr3_length: 13
cdr3_aa: CAISEGGASPLHF

v_call: TRBV4-3
j_call: TRBJ2-7
cdr3_length: 16
cdr3_aa: CASSQDGAGVSYEQYF

v_call: TRBV29-1
j_call: TRBJ1-1
cdr3_length: 13
cdr3_aa: CSVRGGGGTEAFF

v_call: TRBV6-2/TRBV6-3
j_call: TRBJ1-5
cdr3_length: 12
cdr3_aa: CASSFSNQPQHF

v_call: TRBV7-2
j_call: TRBJ1-1
cdr3_length: 15
cdr3_aa: CASSFMGTGDTEAFF

v_call: TRBV28
j_call: TRBJ1-4
cdr3_length: 15
cdr3_aa: CASSFPGQGNEKLFF

v_call: TRBV20-1
j_call: TRBJ2-1
cdr3_length: 14
cdr3_aa: CSASPLADYNEQFF

v_call: TRBV6-2/TRBV6-3
j_call: TRBJ2-3
cdr3_length: 13
cdr3_aa: CASSRTGTMGPSF

v_call: TRBV12-3/TRBV12-4
j_call: TRBJ1-4
cdr3_length: 10
cdr3_aa: CASGREKLFF

v_call: TRBV7-2
j_call: TRBJ2-7
cdr3_length: 13
cdr3_aa: CASNPYTGHEQYF

v_call: TRBV7-2
j_call: TRBJ2-7
cdr3_length: 16
cdr3_aa: CASSPGSGTASYEQYF

v_call: TRBV7-9
j_call: TRBJ2-1
cdr3_length: 16
cdr3_aa: CASSPSRGQSYNEQFF

v_call: TRBV4-1
j_call: TRBJ2-7
cdr3_length: 18
cdr3_aa: CASSLNPRRGPPSYEQYF

v_call: TRBV2
j_call: TRBJ1-5
cdr3_length: 17
cdr3_aa: CASSEGLTWTGYQPQHF

v_call: TRBV4-3
j_call: TRBJ2-7
cdr3_length: 13
cdr3_aa: CASSQDYSGEQYF

v_call: TRBV5-1
j_call: TRBJ2-7
cdr3_length: 15
cdr3_aa: CASSLGWTGSYEQYF

v_call: TRBV11-2
j_call: TRBJ1-2
cdr3_length: 15
cdr3_aa: CASSFPQGEDYGYTF

v_call: TRBV4-2
j_call: TRBJ2-7
cdr3_length: 14
cdr3_aa: CASSQGAGKYEQYF

v_call: TRBV24-1
j_call: TRBJ2-3
cdr3_length: 16
cdr3_aa: CATSDSGTGAADTQYF

v_call: TRBV4-3
j_call: TRBJ2-1
cdr3_length: 14
cdr3_aa: CASTPGLAINEQFF

v_call: TRBV6-6
j_call: TRBJ2-7
cdr3_length: 16
cdr3_aa: CASSYSRRGSSYEQYF

v_call: TRBV5-1
j_call: TRBJ2-3
cdr3_length: 16
cdr3_aa: CASSSLGLAGTDTQYF

v_call: TRBV21-1
j_call: TRBJ2-6
cdr3_length: 17
cdr3_aa: CASSKGKGNPGANVLTF

v_call: TRBV10-3
j_call: TRBJ2-3
cdr3_length: 17
cdr3_aa: CAISYRTSRSGLDTQYF

v_call: TRBV28
j_call: TRBJ2-7
cdr3_length: 13
cdr3_aa: CASSLWTGYEQYF

v_call: TRBV29-1
j_call: TRBJ2-3
cdr3_length: 14
cdr3_aa: CSVEIAGGTDTQYF

v_call: TRBV27
j_call: TRBJ2-7
cdr3_length: 17
cdr3_aa: CASSIAASGLIAYEQYF

v_call: TRBV7-3
j_call: TRBJ1-1
cdr3_length: 18
cdr3_aa: CASSSQPPGARGNTEAFF

v_call: TRBV20-1
j_call: TRBJ1-6
cdr3_length: 15
cdr3_aa: CSASFSGRDNSPLHF

v_call: TRBV11-1
j_call: TRBJ2-3
cdr3_length: 14
cdr3_aa: CASSRLRAGDTQYF

v_call: TRBV5-1
j_call: TRBJ2-3
cdr3_length: 15
cdr3_aa: CASSRLAGVTDTQYF

v_call: TRBV4-3
j_call: TRBJ1-4
cdr3_length: 15
cdr3_aa: CASSQEGQGREKLFF

v_call: TRBV4-3
j_call: TRBJ2-6
cdr3_length: 19
cdr3_aa: CASSPSPPLWVAGANVLTF

v_call: TRBV7-9
j_call: TRBJ2-1
cdr3_length: 15
cdr3_aa: CASSQGGGDYNEQFF

v_call: TRBV7-9
j_call: TRBJ2-7
cdr3_length: 16
cdr3_aa: CASSLYIGTAHYEQYF

v_call: TRBV11-3
j_call: TRBJ1-1
cdr3_length: 13
cdr3_aa: CASSFNENLEAFF

v_call: TRBV5-1
j_call: TRBJ2-1
cdr3_length: 13
cdr3_aa: CASSPVSESEQFF

v_call: TRBV14
j_call: TRBJ1-6
cdr3_length: 16
cdr3_aa: CASSPYRQGGNSPLHF

v_call: TRBV9
j_call: TRBJ2-5
cdr3_length: 16
cdr3_aa: CASSVGNLDRGGTQYF

v_call: TRBV28
j_call: TRBJ1-2
cdr3_length: 13
cdr3_aa: CASSRTGFYGYTF

v_call: TRBV4-1
j_call: TRBJ2-7
cdr3_length: 17
cdr3_aa: CASSQVGAQGGLYEQYF

v_call: TRBV11-1
j_call: TRBJ2-7
cdr3_length: 12
cdr3_aa: CASSQTAYEQYF

v_call: TRBV7-9
j_call: TRBJ2-7
cdr3_length: 18
cdr3_aa: CASSFGGTGGGRTGEQYF

v_call: TRBV25-1
j_call: TRBJ1-2
cdr3_length: 18
cdr3_aa: CASSKNAGRGRSLYGYTF